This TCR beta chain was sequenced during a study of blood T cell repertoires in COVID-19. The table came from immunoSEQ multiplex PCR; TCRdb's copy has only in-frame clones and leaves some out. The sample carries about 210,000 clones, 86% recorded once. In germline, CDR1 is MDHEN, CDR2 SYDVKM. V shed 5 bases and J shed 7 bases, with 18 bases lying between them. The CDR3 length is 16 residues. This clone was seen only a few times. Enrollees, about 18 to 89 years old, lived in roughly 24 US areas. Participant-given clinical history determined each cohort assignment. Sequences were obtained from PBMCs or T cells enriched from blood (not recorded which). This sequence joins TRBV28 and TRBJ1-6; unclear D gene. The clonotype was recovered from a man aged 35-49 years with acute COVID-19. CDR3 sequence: CASSPRDRPGNSPLHF. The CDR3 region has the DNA TGTGCCAGCAGTCCCCGGGATAGGCCGGGGAATTCACCCCTCCACTTT.